These 18 T cell receptor beta chains were all obtained from the same sample, sequenced in a study of T cells in Graves' hyperthyroidism and ophthalmopathy. The investigators amplified TCR beta CDR3 regions from RNA transcripts. First-round RT-PCR of the TCR CDR3 relied on the HTBI primer set. TCRdb redid the calling of the multiplex PCR reads with MiXCR, one entry per CDR3 protein. The sample holds hundreds of thousands of distinct CDR3 sequences, nearly 20% seen once. Material for sequencing was blood. Every receptor here comes from a man aged 40-55 years with Graves' ophthalmopathy.

CDR3 in DNA: TGTGCCAGCAGCGTACAGGGGGATGGGAACTATGGCTACACCTTC. The encoded protein is CASSVQGDGNYGYTF. V usage is TRBV7-9 and J usage is TRBJ1-2; 8 bases agree with TRBD1. The germline V gene has CDR1 SEHNR and CDR2 FQNEAQ (reference sequence). CDR3 length: 15 amino acids. V was clipped by 5 bases and J by 2 bases; unmatched bases: 7.

This clonotype was counted a few times. The rearrangement links TRBV9 to TRBJ2-2; D gene unclear. Looked up from germline, CDR1 is SGDLS and CDR2 is YYNGEE. Trimming removed 0 bases from V and 6 bases from J, with 6 bases in between. The CDR3 totals 13 residues. CDR3 amino acids: CASSVGNAGELFF. In DNA, the CDR3 is TGTGCCAGCAGCGTAGGTAATGCCGGGGAGCTGTTTTTT.

This clonotype was picked up a small number of times. The gene calls are TRBV18 and TRBJ1-1; weak D call: TRBD1 (6 bases). Germline V gene lookup returns CDR1 KGHSH and CDR2 LQKENI. Trimming took off 1 base at V and 0 bases at J, with 15 bases between the two ends. The CDR3 extends over 17 amino acids. CDR3 region: CASSPLIQGDLNTEAFF. In DNA, the CDR3 is TGTGCCAGCTCACCACTAATACAGGGAGACCTGAACACTGAAGCTTTCTTT.

The chain employs TRBV14 and TRBJ2-1; maybe TRBD2 (6 bases). CDR3 length: 18 amino acids. Germline values: CDR1 SGHDN, CDR2 FVKESK. Deletions cut 4 bases from V and 4 bases from J, with 23 bases between. The CDR3 region is CASSPGGIRPGNYNEQFF. The CDR3 DNA sequence: TGTGCCAGCAGCCCCGGGGGAATCCGGCCCGGGAATTACAATGAGCAGTTCTTC.

Of note for this clonotype: One end of the junction does not line up with germline, which may come from a read error. V usage is TRBV12-3 or TRBV12-4 and J usage is TRBJ1-4; D is undetermined. This CDR3 contains 13 residues. The CDR3 spells CASTGGLGEKLLF. CDR3 bases: TGTGCCAGCACCGGAGGGCTCGGCGAAAAACTGCTTTTT.

The table lists this clonotype with many counts. The chain joins TRBV2 to TRBJ2-4, with D perhaps TRBD2 (5 bases). CDR3 length: 15 residues. Looked up from germline, CDR1 is SNHLY and CDR2 is FYNNEI. V dropped 3 bases and J dropped 0 bases, with 9 bases sitting between them. In DNA, the CDR3 is TGTGCCAGCAGTGAGGAGGCGCTAGCCAAAAACATTCAGTACTTC. Protein: CASSEEALAKNIQYF.

This clonotype occurred once. J is TRBJ1-1 and V is TRBV5-1; tentatively, D is TRBD1 (5 bases). The CDR3 runs to 13 residues. V was pared by 0 bases and J by 10 bases, with 13 bases between. Germline assignment: CDR1 SGHRS and CDR2 YFSETQ. CDR3 in DNA: TGCGCCAGCAGCTTGGTAGTTGAGGGGAGAGCTTTCTTT. Its translation is CASSLVVEGRAFF. Combining the CDR3 with reference TRBV5-1 and TRBJ1-1 gives the whole variable domain KAGVTQTPRYLIKTRGQQVTLSCSPISGHRSVSWYQQTPGQGLQFLFEYFSETQRNKGNFPGRFSGRQFSNSRSEMNVSTLELGDSALYLCASSLVVEGRAFFGQGTRLTVV.

DNA of the CDR3: TGCGCCAGCAGCCTCAGGGACAGCCTTACCGGGGAGCTGTTTTTT. This codes for CASSLRDSLTGELFF. J is TRBJ2-2 and V is TRBV4-1, with TRBD1 identical over 7 bases. CDR1 MGHRA and CDR2 YSYEKL come from the germline V gene. This CDR3 has 15 amino acids. V lost 4 bases to trimming and J lost 5 bases; unmatched junction nucleotides: 7.

The table lists this clonotype with many counts. V gene TRBV11-2 combines with J gene TRBJ2-7; D may be TRBD2 (5 bases). The CDR3 covers 14 residues. Germline assignment: CDR1 SGHAT and CDR2 FQNNGV. Trimming pared 1 base from V and 3 bases from J, leaving 10 bases between. The DNA for the CDR3 is TGTGCCAGCAGCTTAGCGATGGGAGTCTACGAGCAGTACTTC. Protein product: CASSLAMGVYEQYF.

Regarding this clonotype: An end of the junction differs from the germline gene, which may be a read error. CDR3 loop: CAISESMGGPYEQYF. The CDR3 DNA sequence: TGTGCCATCAGTGAGTCGATGGGGGGCCCCTATGAGCAGTACTTC. The chain uses TRBV10-3 and TRBJ2-7; D tentatively reads TRBD1 or TRBD2 (6 bases each). There are 15 residues in the CDR3. Germline CDR1 reads ENHRY; CDR2 reads SYGVKD.

This clonotype has at least ten counts. This sequence joins TRBV3-1 and TRBJ1-5, with 7 bases fitting TRBD1. The CDR3 totals 17 residues. The germline gives CDR1 LGHDT, CDR2 YNNKEL (reference sequence). V trimming: 4 bases; J trimming: 0 bases; junction bases outside the gene matches: 9. The CDR3 region is CASSPPDRVFSNQPQHF. The CDR3 coding sequence is TGTGCCAGCAGCCCCCCCGACAGGGTTTTTAGCAATCAGCCCCAGCATTTT.

V usage is TRBV7-9 and J usage is TRBJ1-3; D perhaps matches TRBD1 (5 bases). Deletions cut 3 bases from V and 3 bases from J, with 9 bases between. Germline CDR1 reads SEHNR; CDR2 reads FQNEAQ (reference sequence). This CDR3 has 14 residues. The CDR3 protein is CASSFGTNGNTIYF. The CDR3 nucleotides are TGTGCCAGCAGCTTTGGGACTAATGGAAACACCATATATTTT.

The sample holds a few counts of this clonotype. The chain carries TRBV7-9 and TRBJ1-1; D gene ambiguous. V was pared by 1 base and J by 0 bases, with 9 bases between. The CDR3 has 15 residues. Germline CDR1 and CDR2: SEHNR and FQNEAQ (reference sequence). This CDR3 is CASSLGPFLNTEAFF. DNA for the CDR3: TGTGCCAGCAGCTTAGGCCCGTTCCTGAACACTGAAGCTTTCTTT.

CDR3 loop: CASSQSDRRYTEAFF. The CDR3 bases are TGTGCCAGCAGCCAATCGGACAGGCGGTACACTGAAGCTTTCTTT. V gene TRBV3-1 combines with J gene TRBJ1-1, with 7 nucleotides matching TRBD1. Per the germline V gene, CDR1 is LGHDT and CDR2 is YNNKEL (reference sequence). V trimming: 2 bases; J trimming: 3 bases; junction bases outside the gene matches: 6. The CDR3 runs 15 residues.

This sequence joins TRBV4-1 and TRBJ2-7; perhaps TRBD2 as D (6 bases). Per germline, CDR1 MGHRA and CDR2 YSYEKL. The CDR3 runs 17 residues. With 1 base removed from V and 2 bases from J, the gap between germline ends came to 18 bases. CDR3 coding DNA: TGCGCCAGCAGCCAAGGGGCGGGGCCACCTCGAGCCTACGAGCAGTACTTC. As protein: CASSQGAGPPRAYEQYF.

This clonotype came up a few times. J is TRBJ2-7 and V is TRBV9; the match to TRBD1 covers 8 bases. Germline CDR1 reads SGDLS; CDR2 reads YYNGEE. Trimming removed 0 bases from V and 1 base from J; junction bases left unmatched: 3. CDR3 length: 15 amino acids. DNA for the CDR3: TGTGCCAGCAGCGTAGCGACAGGGGCTTCCTACGAGCAGTACTTC. Amino acids: CASSVATGASYEQYF.

This clonotype was seen only a few times. The chain employs TRBV12-5 and TRBJ1-3, with unresolved D. Germline V gene lookup returns CDR1 LGHNT and CDR2 FRNRAP. V was pared by 1 base and J by 0 bases, with 7 bases between. CDR3 length: 15 amino acids. CDR3 sequence: CASGLGGHSGNTIYF. The CDR3 region has the DNA TGTGCTAGTGGTTTGGGCGGGCACTCTGGAAACACCATATATTTT. The full variable domain, its missing parts supplied by reference TRBV12-5 and TRBJ1-3, is DARVTQTPRHKVTEMGQEVTMRCQPILGHNTVFWYRQTMMQGLELLAYFRNRAPLDDSGMPKDRFSAEMPDATLATLKIQPSEPRDSAVYFCASGLGGHSGNTIYFGEGSWLTVV.

This clonotype appeared many times. The genes are TRBV7-2 and TRBJ2-1; D ambiguous. The CDR3 contains 14 residues. Looked up from germline, CDR1 is SGHTA and CDR2 is FQGNSA. V lost 5 bases and J 7 bases, leaving 15 bases between the germline ends. Written as DNA, the CDR3 is TGTGCCAGCAGCCCCAGCATATCCGATAATGAGCAGTTCTTC. Protein product: CASSPSISDNEQFF.